A selection of T cell receptor beta chains follows, all from one sample in a study of shared clonotypes between healthy human individuals. TCRdb's table, derived via immunoSEQ multiplex PCR, lists solely in-frame clones and lacks some. The table has about half a million clones, approximately 81% seen once. Sample: PBMCs. The receptors here all came from a woman between 40 and 50 years old in good health. Some clones in this sample may be carry-over from other donors' samples. Both conserved end residues are part of each CDR3. The D gene is left open where the match is weak. Clone size appears in some rows only: once, few, many, or a class for an expanded clone.

j_call: TRBJ2-1; d_call: .; v_call: TRBV19; clone_size: .; cdr3_nt: TGTGCCAGTAGCAAACAGGGTTATGAGCAGTTCTTC; cdr3_aa: CASSKQGYEQFF
j_call: TRBJ2-7; d_call: .; v_call: TRBV19; clone_size: .; cdr3_nt: TGTGCCAGTAGTATAGCGGTTAATCGGGGGATCGAGCAGTACTTC; cdr3_aa: CASSIAVNRGIEQYF
j_call: TRBJ2-1; d_call: TRBD2; v_call: TRBV4-3; clone_size: .; cdr3_nt: TGCGCCAGCAGCCAAGTTGTACCGAATGGACTAGCGGGAGGAAGTGAGCAGTTCTTC; cdr3_aa: CASSQVVPNGLAGGSEQFF
j_call: TRBJ1-4; d_call: TRBD1; v_call: TRBV10-3; clone_size: few; cdr3_nt: TGTGCCATCAGTGAGTCGGGACAGGGCCGAAATGAAAAACTGTTTTTT; cdr3_aa: CAISESGQGRNEKLFF
j_call: TRBJ2-7; d_call: TRBD2; v_call: TRBV2; clone_size: .; cdr3_nt: TGTGCCAGCAGTGCCGCGCTAGCGGGATCGGGAGAGCAGTACTTC; cdr3_aa: CASSAALAGSGEQYF
j_call: TRBJ1-2; d_call: .; v_call: TRBV28; clone_size: .; cdr3_nt: TGTGCCAGCAGTTCGGAGTTGGGGGGCTACACCTTC; cdr3_aa: CASSSELGGYTF
j_call: TRBJ1-2; d_call: .; v_call: TRBV4-1; clone_size: once; cdr3_nt: TGCGCCAGCAGCCAGGACAGTCCCCAGACAGACTATGGCTACACCTTC; cdr3_aa: CASSQDSPQTDYGYTF
j_call: TRBJ2-7; d_call: .; v_call: TRBV18; clone_size: .; cdr3_nt: TGTGCCAGCTCAACTAAGACAGGAAGAAACTCCTACGAGCAGTACTTC; cdr3_aa: CASSTKTGRNSYEQYF
j_call: TRBJ1-2; d_call: .; v_call: TRBV28; clone_size: .; cdr3_nt: TGTGCCAGCAATTTGCGGTTTGGGGGCGCGTACTATGGCTACACCTTC; cdr3_aa: CASNLRFGGAYYGYTF
j_call: TRBJ2-5; d_call: .; v_call: TRBV6-5; clone_size: .; cdr3_nt: TGTGCCAGCAGAGACCCCCTGGGGGCCCAGTACTTC; cdr3_aa: CASRDPLGAQYF
j_call: TRBJ1-5; d_call: TRBD1; v_call: TRBV30; clone_size: .; cdr3_nt: TGTGCCTGGGGCCGACAGGGAACTCAGCCCCAGCATTTT; cdr3_aa: CAWGRQGTQPQHF
j_call: TRBJ1-3; d_call: .; v_call: TRBV14; clone_size: .; cdr3_nt: TGTGCCAGCAGCCAAGATAGCCGGAGCTCTGGAAACACCATATATTTT; cdr3_aa: CASSQDSRSSGNTIYF
j_call: TRBJ2-2; d_call: TRBD1; v_call: TRBV2; clone_size: .; cdr3_nt: TGTGCCAGCAGTTTCGACAGGGGGACCTCCGGGGAGCTGTTTTTT; cdr3_aa: CASSFDRGTSGELFF
j_call: TRBJ1-3; d_call: .; v_call: TRBV30; clone_size: once; cdr3_nt: TGTGCCTGGCACATATTCTATGGAGACACCATATATTTT; cdr3_aa: CAWHIFYGDTIYF
j_call: TRBJ1-1; d_call: .; v_call: TRBV7-9; clone_size: many; cdr3_nt: TGTGCCAGCAGCTTGTCAGAGAACACTGAAGCTTTCTTT; cdr3_aa: CASSLSENTEAFF
j_call: TRBJ1-3; d_call: TRBD1; v_call: TRBV6-1; clone_size: .; cdr3_nt: TGTGCCAGCCGGGGACAGATCCTGACTGGAAACACCATATATTTT; cdr3_aa: CASRGQILTGNTIYF
j_call: TRBJ1-4; d_call: .; v_call: TRBV11-1; clone_size: .; cdr3_nt: TGTGCCAGCAGCCTAGTTTACGAAGAACTGTTTTTT; cdr3_aa: CASSLVYEELFF
j_call: TRBJ2-3; d_call: TRBD1; v_call: TRBV6-5; clone_size: .; cdr3_nt: TGTGCCAGCAGGACACAGGGGGCGAATTCAGATACGCAGTATTTT; cdr3_aa: CASRTQGANSDTQYF
j_call: TRBJ2-5; d_call: .; v_call: TRBV14; clone_size: .; cdr3_nt: TGTGCCAGCAGCCCTCAGGGGATTGGAGAGACCCAGTACTTC; cdr3_aa: CASSPQGIGETQYF
j_call: TRBJ1-2; d_call: .; v_call: TRBV11-2; clone_size: .; cdr3_nt: TGTGCCAGCAGCTTAGGTGGGCTTCAAGGAGGCTACACCTTC; cdr3_aa: CASSLGGLQGGYTF
j_call: TRBJ2-1; d_call: TRBD2; v_call: TRBV7-3; clone_size: .; cdr3_nt: TGTGCCAGCAGCATTCTAGCGGGAGGAGGGAATGAGCAGTTCTTC; cdr3_aa: CASSILAGGGNEQFF
j_call: TRBJ1-1; d_call: .; v_call: TRBV7-8; clone_size: .; cdr3_nt: TGTGCCAGCAGCTTATGGGAGAACACTGAAGCTTTCTTT; cdr3_aa: CASSLWENTEAFF
j_call: TRBJ1-1; d_call: .; v_call: TRBV23-1; clone_size: .; cdr3_nt: TGCGCCAGCAGTCAATCGAGTCTGGGGGGCTTGGGCACTGAAGCTTTCTTT; cdr3_aa: CASSQSSLGGLGTEAFF
j_call: TRBJ2-1; d_call: .; v_call: TRBV11-2; clone_size: few; cdr3_nt: TGTGCCAGCAGCTTCAGAGGCTCCTACAATGAGCAGTTCTTC; cdr3_aa: CASSFRGSYNEQFF
j_call: TRBJ2-5; d_call: TRBD2; v_call: TRBV13; clone_size: .; cdr3_nt: TGTGCCAGCACCACTACTAGCGGGACGATACAAGAGACCCAGTACTTC; cdr3_aa: CASTTTSGTIQETQYF
j_call: TRBJ1-1; d_call: .; v_call: TRBV28; clone_size: .; cdr3_nt: TGTGCCAGCAGTTCAGCGCTCCAGGGTGGCACTGAAGCTTTCTTT; cdr3_aa: CASSSALQGGTEAFF